Following are 13 T cell receptor beta chains from one sample sequenced in a study of CD8+CD57+ T cells in acquired aplastic anemia. For sequencing, patients were chosen who had shown expansion of CD8+CD57+ cells by flow cytometry. Genomic DNA templated the TCR beta VDJ and CDR3 profiling. MiXCR, applied by TCRdb to the reads, yields one record per CDR3 protein. The sample has around 430,000 distinct CDR3 sequences; under 40% are singletons. The sequencing sample was made of sorted CD4+, CD8+, or CD8+CD57+ T cells (not recorded which) from PBMCs. These receptors originate from a human donor with aplastic anemia.

The J gene is TRBJ2-1, the V gene TRBV2, with a weak D call TRBD2 (5 bases). The CDR3 covers 15 residues. Between the trimmed V and J ends, which lost 1 base and 4 bases, there was a span of 11 bases. CDR1 is SNHLY and CDR2 is FYNNEI in the germline V gene. The CDR3 here is CASSEEVGGYNEQFF. The CDR3 DNA reads as TGTGCCAGCAGTGAAGAGGTCGGAGGTTACAATGAGCAGTTCTTC.

At least ten counts were recorded for this clonotype. This sequence joins TRBV24-1 and TRBJ1-5; 7 nucleotides align to TRBD1. CDR1 is KGHDR, CDR2 SFDVKD, per germline. The CDR3 consists of 13 residues. V was clipped by 9 bases and J by 1 base; unmatched bases: 2. The CDR3 nucleotides read TGTGCCACCTCAGGGGGAAGCAATCAGCCCCAGCATTTT. As protein: CATSGGSNQPQHF.

The V call is TRBV6-4, the J call TRBJ1-2; D is uncertain. With 6 bases removed from V and 0 bases from J, the gap between germline ends came to 14 bases. CDR3 length: 15 amino acids. Per germline, CDR1 MRHNA and CDR2 SNTAGT. The CDR3 DNA reads TGTGCCAGCAGCCCTCAGTGGGGATCTAACTATGGCTACACCTTC. Translating gives CASSPQWGSNYGYTF.

This chain uses TRBV29-1 with TRBJ1-2; D perhaps matches TRBD1 (6 bases). The CDR3 consists of 12 residues. The V gene lost 7 bases and the J gene lost 4 bases, with 13 bases spanning the gap. The germline gives CDR1 SQVTM, CDR2 ANQGSEA. The CDR3, as DNA: TGCAGCGGGGACACGAACGTCTATGGCTACACCTTC. Protein product: CSGDTNVYGYTF.

The chain employs TRBV29-1 and TRBJ1-1, with D tentatively TRBD1 (5 bases). Germline V CDR1 and CDR2: SQVTM, ANQGSEA. V was shortened by 4 bases and J by 0 bases, with 9 bases between the two germline ends. There are 13 residues in the CDR3. CDR3: CSVVGAVNTEAFF. CDR3 bases: TGCAGCGTTGTTGGGGCTGTGAACACTGAAGCTTTCTTT.

As to this clonotype: One end of the junction does not line up with germline, which may come from a read error. This CDR3 reads CAGSWDREETQYF. As DNA, the CDR3 is TGTGCCGGCAGCTGGGACAGGGAGGAGACCCAGTACTTC. The rearrangement joins TRBV7-2 to TRBJ2-5, with 9 bases fitting TRBD1. CDR1 is SGHTA, CDR2 FQGNSA, per germline. This CDR3 comprises 13 residues.

This chain connects TRBV20-1 to TRBJ2-4; 12 positions match TRBD2. The CDR3 has 15 residues. From germline, CDR1 is DFQATT and CDR2 SNEGSKA (reference sequence). The trim removed 5 bases at V and 3 bases at J, leaving 5 bases unmatched. This CDR3 is CSADRTSGNKNIQYF. CDR3 in DNA: TGCAGTGCTGACCGGACTAGCGGGAACAAAAACATTCAGTACTTC.

The table lists this clonotype with many counts. This chain connects TRBV3-1 to TRBJ1-5; no firm D call. Germline V lookup: CDR1 LGHDT, CDR2 YNNKEL (reference sequence). The V gene lost 7 bases and the J gene lost 5 bases, with 6 bases spanning the gap. This CDR3 region has 11 residues. CDR3 DNA sequence: TGTGCCAGCACAAACGATCAGCCCCAGCATTTT. Translating it yields CASTNDQPQHF.

CDR3 sequence (DNA): TGTGCCAGCAGCTTGGTAGGGAATCTAAGTTCACCCCTCCACTTT. This codes for CASSLVGNLSSPLHF. This chain links TRBV5-4 with TRBJ1-6; D not certain. The CDR3 runs 15 residues. The germline V and J ends were trimmed by 0 bases and 9 bases, with 13 bases remaining between them. Germline CDR1 SGHNT, CDR2 YYREEE (reference sequence). The variable domain in full, completed from reference TRBV5-4 and TRBJ1-6, reads ETGVTQSPTHLIKTRGQQVTLRCSSQSGHNTVSWYQQALGQGPQFIFQYYREEENGRGNFPPRFSGLQFPNYSSELNVNALELDDSALYLCASSLVGNLSSPLHFGNGTRLTVT.

About this clonotype: At one end the junction does not follow the germline gene, possibly because of a read error. Here the CDR3 reads CTSSITGGENTEAFF. Written as DNA, the CDR3 is TGTACCAGCAGCATAACCGGGGGGGAGAACACTGAAGCTTTCTTT. The chain links TRBV7-3 to TRBJ1-1; D might be TRBD1 (5 bases). The germline V gene has CDR1 SGHTA and CDR2 FQGTGA. The CDR3 is 15 residues long.

There are many counts of this clonotype. The chain employs TRBV10-3 and TRBJ2-1; 8 bases map to TRBD1. V shed 3 bases, J shed 10 bases, and the junction held 2 bases outside the gene matches. The CDR3 is made up of 12 amino acids. CDR1 and CDR2 from the germline V gene are ENHRY and SYGVKD. In DNA, the CDR3 is TGTGCCATCAGTGACCGGGACAGGGAGCAGTTCTTC. It translates to CAISDRDREQFF.

This clonotype showed up many times. The V gene is TRBV9, the J gene TRBJ2-5; no firm D call. The V end was cut by 2 bases, the J end by 5 bases, with 13 bases between. This CDR3 comprises 14 residues. Germline V gives CDR1 SGDLS, CDR2 YYNGEE. The DNA of the CDR3 is TGTGCCAGCAGCGTGGGTCCGTCTACCGAGACCCAGTACTTC. It encodes CASSVGPSTETQYF.

The chain recombines TRBV5-4 with TRBJ2-5; possible D gene TRBD2, 5 bases. The V end was cut by 4 bases, the J end by 9 bases, with 13 bases between. CDR1 SGHNT and CDR2 YYREEE come from the germline V gene (reference sequence). This CDR3 region has 12 residues. CDR3 in DNA: TGTGCCAGCAGCGAGGGATCCGGGGCCCAGTACTTC. Translation gives CASSEGSGAQYF.